Detailed here is one TCR beta chain. Its antigen is unidentified. Random hexamers were used to reverse transcribe an amount of about 0.5 to 1 ug RNA. TCRdb re-called the immunoSEQ multiplex PCR reads through MiXCR, storing one row per CDR3 protein. The profile shows under 200,000 distinct CDR3 sequences, around 90% of them singletons. This sample is part of a study of CD8 T cells in Susac syndrome. Study as a whole: Patients with Susac syndrome were therapy-naive, on corticosteroids, or on intravenous immunoglobulin alone at blood draw.

TCR beta was sequenced from blood CD8+ and CD4+ T cells. Negative isolation was applied to CD8+ and CD4+ T cells, and FACS enrichment was applied to TEMRA cells. General study points: It was acknowledged in the study that the number of individuals who were included in its TCR sequencing and HLA analysis was relatively small.

The source of this sequence is a human donor with Susac syndrome. Material: CD4+ T cells from PBMCs.

CDR3 sequence (DNA): TGTGCCAGCAGTATCGGGGAGGGGGCGTACAATGAGCAGTTCTTC. Protein sequence: CASSIGEGAYNEQFF. The genes are TRBV5-4 and TRBJ2-1; possibly TRBD1 or TRBD2 for D (7 bases each). V was trimmed by 5 bases and J by 4 bases, leaving 16 bases between them. The CDR3 runs to 15 residues. The germline gives CDR1 SGHNT, CDR2 YYREEE (reference sequence).